This TCR beta chain was found in a study of blood T cell repertoires in COVID-19. The protocol was immunoSEQ multiplex PCR, while the TCRdb copy is restricted to in-frame clones and leaves out a portion. The sample consists of 290,000 or so clones, nearly 90% of them appearing once. Per the germline V gene, CDR1 is MDHEN and CDR2 is SYDVKM. V lost 7 bases and J lost 4, with 11 bases in between. This CDR3 region has 14 residues. Allocation to cohorts depended on clinical history reported by the participants. The J gene is TRBJ1-6, the V gene TRBV28, with D tentatively TRBD1 (6 bases). The receptor comes from a woman under 30 with acute COVID-19. The specimen sequenced was PBMCs or T cells enriched from blood (not recorded which). The CDR3 is CASNQQGYNSPLHF. In nucleotides, the CDR3 is TGTGCCAGCAATCAACAGGGTTATAATTCACCCCTCCACTTT.